The T cell receptor beta chain under discussion was sequenced for a study of human T cells and chemical hapten exposure. The CDR3 covers 16 residues. Looked up from germline, CDR1 is LNHNV and CDR2 is YYDKDF (reference sequence). Trimming removed 0 bases from V and 3 bases from J; junction bases left unmatched: 7. In this sample, this clonotype turned up many times. Its antigen is currently unknown. General study points: Healthy people's immune response may differ from that of the donors, who had alopecia.

TCRdb reprocessed the RACE reads with MiXCR, giving one entry per CDR3 protein. The sample includes roughly 380,000 distinct CDR3 sequences, about 6% of them seen just once. This sample's time point: patch test 2, 6 weeks after DPC sensitization. Noted treatment: therapeutic diphenylcyclopropenone sensitization with weekly scalp DPC. The V call is TRBV15, the J call TRBJ2-5, with 7 bases matching TRBD2. The origin of this receptor is a woman under 30 with alopecia areata. Some clones in this sample may be carry-over from other donors' samples. The sample was whole blood, taken in connection with sensitization to the hapten diphenylcyclopropenone (DPC). The DNA for the CDR3 is TGTGCCACCAGCAGAGATAGGGAGGGGACCGAAGAGACCCAGTACTTC. Protein product: CATSRDREGTEETQYF.